This is a list of T cell receptor beta chains from one sample in a study of T cell responses to AZD1222 COVID-19 vaccine. Libraries were prepared by immunoSEQ multiplex PCR; TCRdb keeps only in-frame clonotypes and omits some of them. This sample carries 150,000 to 200,000 clones, around 94% of them seen once, and the ten largest clones take 0.64%. The sample here was peripheral blood, taken on day 0 of AZD1222 vaccination. The receptors come from an adult in good health. The CDR3 runs from the conserved cysteine through the conserved F or W. The D gene is left open where the match is weak. Size is stated for part of the rows, as once, few or many counts, or as a class when the clone is expanded.

clone_size	j_call	v_call	d_call	cdr3_aa	cdr3_nt
-	TRBJ1-5	TRBV18	-	CASSPSGAYQPQHF	TGTGCCAGCTCACCATCAGGGGCCTATCAGCCCCAGCATTTT
-	TRBJ1-2	TRBV2	TRBD1	CASNTRGNYGYTF	TGTGCCAGCAATACCAGGGGGAACTATGGCTACACCTTC
-	TRBJ1-2	TRBV28	-	CASSLRPGTGPYGYTF	TGTGCCAGCAGTTTACGTCCCGGTACAGGGCCCTATGGCTACACCTTC
-	TRBJ2-5	TRBV11-2	-	CASSSLQETQYF	TGTGCCAGCAGCTCCTTACAAGAGACCCAGTACTTC
once	TRBJ1-2	TRBV3-1/TRBV3-2	TRBD1	CASSRIDRDGYTF	TGTGCCAGCAGCCGCATCGACAGGGACGGCTACACCTTC
once	TRBJ2-7	TRBV5-1	TRBD1	CASSLALGQGAGEQYF	TGCGCCAGCAGCTTGGCCCTGGGACAGGGGGCTGGGGAGCAGTACTTC
once	TRBJ2-1	TRBV9	-	CASSVDGRVYNEQFF	TGTGCCAGCAGCGTAGATGGCAGGGTTTACAATGAGCAGTTCTTC
-	TRBJ1-5	TRBV10-2	-	CASSESGQGRNQPQHF	TGCGCCAGCAGTGAGTCGGGGCAGGGGCGCAATCAGCCCCAGCATTTT
-	TRBJ2-1	TRBV27	TRBD2	CASGLAGGQANEQFF	TGTGCCAGCGGACTAGCGGGAGGGCAGGCGAATGAGCAGTTCTTC
-	TRBJ2-5	TRBV7-6	-	CASSKGPQETQYF	TGTGCCAGCAGCAAGGGACCGCAAGAGACCCAGTACTTC